This T cell receptor (beta chain) came from a study of T cell responses to AZD1222 COVID-19 vaccine. Germline V lookup: CDR1 SGHVS, CDR2 FNYEAQ. V lost 7 bases and J lost 4; bases outside the gene matches: 5. This CDR3 contains 15 residues. Some clones are missing from TCRdb's copy, which holds only in-frame ones; the method was immunoSEQ multiplex PCR. Of tens of thousands of clones listed, around 90% are singletons. The sample here was peripheral blood, taken on day 0 of AZD1222 vaccination. The genes are TRBV7-6 and TRBJ2-1, with 12 bases identical to TRBD2. This receptor was taken from an adult in good health. CDR3 amino acids: CASTRLAGGYNEQFF. The CDR3 DNA is TGTGCCAGCACCCGGCTAGCGGGAGGGTACAATGAGCAGTTCTTC.